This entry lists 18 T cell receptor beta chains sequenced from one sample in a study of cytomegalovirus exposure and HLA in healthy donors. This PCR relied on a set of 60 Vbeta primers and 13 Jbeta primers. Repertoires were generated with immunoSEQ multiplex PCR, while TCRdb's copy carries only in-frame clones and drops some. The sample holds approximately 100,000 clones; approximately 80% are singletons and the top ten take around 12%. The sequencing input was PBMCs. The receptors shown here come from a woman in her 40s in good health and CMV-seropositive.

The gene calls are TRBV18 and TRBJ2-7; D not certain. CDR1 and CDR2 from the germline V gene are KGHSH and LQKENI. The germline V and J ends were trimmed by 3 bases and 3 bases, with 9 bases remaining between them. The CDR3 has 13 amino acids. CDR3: CASSPSDFYEQYF. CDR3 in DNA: TGTGCCAGCTCACCCTCAGATTTCTACGAGCAGTACTTC.

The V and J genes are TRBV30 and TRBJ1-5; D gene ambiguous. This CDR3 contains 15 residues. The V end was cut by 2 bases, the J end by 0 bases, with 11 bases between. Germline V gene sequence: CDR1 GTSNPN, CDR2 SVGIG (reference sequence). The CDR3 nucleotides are TGTGCCTGGAGTTCGAATAGCGATAGCAATCAGCCCCAGCATTTT. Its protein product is CAWSSNSDSNQPQHF.

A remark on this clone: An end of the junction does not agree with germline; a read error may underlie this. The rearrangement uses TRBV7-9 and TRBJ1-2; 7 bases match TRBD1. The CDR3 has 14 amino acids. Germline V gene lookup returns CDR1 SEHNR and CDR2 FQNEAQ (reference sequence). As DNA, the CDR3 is TGTGCCAGCAGACAATCCGCCGGGACAGTGCCCCATGCCTTC. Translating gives CASRQSAGTVPHAF.

The CDR3 region has the DNA TGTGCCATCATGGGACAGCCGAACACTGAAGCTTTCTTT. This sequence encodes CAIMGQPNTEAFF. The chain combines TRBV10-3 with TRBJ1-1; TRBD1 aligns across 7 bases. Germline V gene data show CDR1 as ENHRY and CDR2 as SYGVKD. CDR3 length: 13 amino acids. V gave up 7 bases and J gave up 1 base; unmatched junction bases: 3.

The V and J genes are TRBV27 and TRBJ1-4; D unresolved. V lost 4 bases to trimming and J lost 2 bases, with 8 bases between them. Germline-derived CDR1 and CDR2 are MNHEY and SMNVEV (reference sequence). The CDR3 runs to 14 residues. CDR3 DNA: TGTGCCAGCAGTTCTGGGCTCACTAATGAAAAACTGTTTTTT. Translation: CASSSGLTNEKLFF. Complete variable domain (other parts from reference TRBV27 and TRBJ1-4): EAQVTQNPRYLITVTGKKLTVTCSQNMNHEYMSWYRQDPGLGLRQIYYSMNVEVTDKGDVPEGYKVSRKEKRNFPLILESPSPNQTSLYFCASSSGLTNEKLFFGSGTQLSVL.

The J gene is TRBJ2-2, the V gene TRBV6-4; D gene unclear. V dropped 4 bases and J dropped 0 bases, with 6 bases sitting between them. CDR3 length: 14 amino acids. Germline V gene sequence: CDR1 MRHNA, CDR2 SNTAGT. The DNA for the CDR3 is TGTGCCAGCAGTGTACAGACGAACACCGGGGAGCTGTTTTTT. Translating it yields CASSVQTNTGELFF.

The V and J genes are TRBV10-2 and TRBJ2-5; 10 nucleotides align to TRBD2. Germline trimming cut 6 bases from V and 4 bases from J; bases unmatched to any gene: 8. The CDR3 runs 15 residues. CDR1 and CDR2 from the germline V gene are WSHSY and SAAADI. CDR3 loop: CASSLSSGGRETQYF. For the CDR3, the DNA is TGCGCCAGCAGCTTGTCTAGCGGGGGCAGAGAGACCCAGTACTTC.

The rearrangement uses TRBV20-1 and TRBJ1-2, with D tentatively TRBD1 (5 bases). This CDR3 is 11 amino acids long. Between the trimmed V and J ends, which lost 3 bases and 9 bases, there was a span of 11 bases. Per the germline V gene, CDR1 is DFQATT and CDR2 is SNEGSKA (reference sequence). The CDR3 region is CSASAGVSYTF. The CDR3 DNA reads TGCAGTGCTAGTGCGGGGGTGAGCTACACCTTC.

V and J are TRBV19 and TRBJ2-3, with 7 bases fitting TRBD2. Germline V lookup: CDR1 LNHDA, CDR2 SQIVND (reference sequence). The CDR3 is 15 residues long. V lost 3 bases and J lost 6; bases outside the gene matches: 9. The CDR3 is CASSIGGGDTDTQYF. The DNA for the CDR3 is TGTGCCAGTAGTATCGGCGGGGGTGATACGGATACGCAGTATTTT.

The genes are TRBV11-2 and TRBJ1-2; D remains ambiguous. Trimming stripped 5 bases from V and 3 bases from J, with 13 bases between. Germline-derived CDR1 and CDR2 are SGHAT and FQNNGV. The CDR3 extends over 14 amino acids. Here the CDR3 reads CASSREGLYYGYTF. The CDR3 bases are TGTGCCAGCAGCCGGGAGGGTTTGTACTATGGCTACACCTTC.

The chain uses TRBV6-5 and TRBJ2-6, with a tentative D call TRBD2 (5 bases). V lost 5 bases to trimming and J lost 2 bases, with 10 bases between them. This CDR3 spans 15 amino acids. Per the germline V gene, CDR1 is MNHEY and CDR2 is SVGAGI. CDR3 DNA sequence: TGTGCCAGCAGTCCACGGCGGGCTGGGGCCAACGTCCTGACTTTC. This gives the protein CASSPRRAGANVLTF.

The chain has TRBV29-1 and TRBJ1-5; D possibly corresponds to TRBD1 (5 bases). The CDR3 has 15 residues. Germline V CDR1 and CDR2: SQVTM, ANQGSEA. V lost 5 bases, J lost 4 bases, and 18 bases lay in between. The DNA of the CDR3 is TGCAGCGTTTCCTGGCGGGACGGTTATAATCAGCCCCAGCATTTT. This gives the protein CSVSWRDGYNQPQHF.

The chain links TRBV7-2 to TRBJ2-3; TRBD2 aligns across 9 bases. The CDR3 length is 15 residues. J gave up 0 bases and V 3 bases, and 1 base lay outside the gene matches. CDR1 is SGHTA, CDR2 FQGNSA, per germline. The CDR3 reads CASSLTSGSTDTQYF. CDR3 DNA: TGTGCCAGCAGCTTGACTAGCGGAAGCACAGATACGCAGTATTTT.

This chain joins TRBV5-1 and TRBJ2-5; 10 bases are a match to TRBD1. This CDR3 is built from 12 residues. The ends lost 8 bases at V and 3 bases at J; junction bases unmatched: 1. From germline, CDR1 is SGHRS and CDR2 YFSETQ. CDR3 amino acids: CASGQGEETQYF. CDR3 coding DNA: TGCGCCAGTGGACAGGGGGAAGAGACCCAGTACTTC. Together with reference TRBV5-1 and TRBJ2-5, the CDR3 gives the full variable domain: KAGVTQTPRYLIKTRGQQVTLSCSPISGHRSVSWYQQTPGQGLQFLFEYFSETQRNKGNFPGRFSGRQFSNSRSEMNVSTLELGDSALYLCASGQGEETQYFGPGTRLLVL.

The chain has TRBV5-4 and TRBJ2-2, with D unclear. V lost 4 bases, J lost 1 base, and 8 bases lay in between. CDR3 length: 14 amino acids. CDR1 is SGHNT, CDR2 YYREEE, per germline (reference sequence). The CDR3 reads CASSLGLNTGELFF. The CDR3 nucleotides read TGTGCCAGCAGCCTAGGATTGAACACCGGGGAGCTGTTTTTT.

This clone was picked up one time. CDR3 sequence reads: CASTLDSHGYTF. CDR3 in DNA: TGTGCCAGCACCTTGGACAGCCATGGCTACACCTTC. The chain links TRBV4-2 to TRBJ1-2, with a possible D match to TRBD1 (6 bases). Per germline, CDR1 LGHNA and CDR2 YNFKEQ. The CDR3 consists of 12 residues. V was pared by 7 bases and J by 6 bases, with 12 bases between.

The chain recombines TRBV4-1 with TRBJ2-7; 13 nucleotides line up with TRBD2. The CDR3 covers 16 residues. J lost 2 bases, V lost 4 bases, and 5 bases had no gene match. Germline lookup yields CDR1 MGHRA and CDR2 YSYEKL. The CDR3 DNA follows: TGCGCCAGCAGCCGCCCGACTAGCGGGGGGCCCTACGAGCAGTACTTC. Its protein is CASSRPTSGGPYEQYF.

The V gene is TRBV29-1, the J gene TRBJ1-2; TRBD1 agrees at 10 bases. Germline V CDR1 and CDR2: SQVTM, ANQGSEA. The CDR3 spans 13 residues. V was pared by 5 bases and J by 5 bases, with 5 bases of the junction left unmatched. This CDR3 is CSVPGQGGYGYTF. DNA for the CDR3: TGCAGCGTTCCCGGACAGGGGGGGTATGGCTACACCTTC.